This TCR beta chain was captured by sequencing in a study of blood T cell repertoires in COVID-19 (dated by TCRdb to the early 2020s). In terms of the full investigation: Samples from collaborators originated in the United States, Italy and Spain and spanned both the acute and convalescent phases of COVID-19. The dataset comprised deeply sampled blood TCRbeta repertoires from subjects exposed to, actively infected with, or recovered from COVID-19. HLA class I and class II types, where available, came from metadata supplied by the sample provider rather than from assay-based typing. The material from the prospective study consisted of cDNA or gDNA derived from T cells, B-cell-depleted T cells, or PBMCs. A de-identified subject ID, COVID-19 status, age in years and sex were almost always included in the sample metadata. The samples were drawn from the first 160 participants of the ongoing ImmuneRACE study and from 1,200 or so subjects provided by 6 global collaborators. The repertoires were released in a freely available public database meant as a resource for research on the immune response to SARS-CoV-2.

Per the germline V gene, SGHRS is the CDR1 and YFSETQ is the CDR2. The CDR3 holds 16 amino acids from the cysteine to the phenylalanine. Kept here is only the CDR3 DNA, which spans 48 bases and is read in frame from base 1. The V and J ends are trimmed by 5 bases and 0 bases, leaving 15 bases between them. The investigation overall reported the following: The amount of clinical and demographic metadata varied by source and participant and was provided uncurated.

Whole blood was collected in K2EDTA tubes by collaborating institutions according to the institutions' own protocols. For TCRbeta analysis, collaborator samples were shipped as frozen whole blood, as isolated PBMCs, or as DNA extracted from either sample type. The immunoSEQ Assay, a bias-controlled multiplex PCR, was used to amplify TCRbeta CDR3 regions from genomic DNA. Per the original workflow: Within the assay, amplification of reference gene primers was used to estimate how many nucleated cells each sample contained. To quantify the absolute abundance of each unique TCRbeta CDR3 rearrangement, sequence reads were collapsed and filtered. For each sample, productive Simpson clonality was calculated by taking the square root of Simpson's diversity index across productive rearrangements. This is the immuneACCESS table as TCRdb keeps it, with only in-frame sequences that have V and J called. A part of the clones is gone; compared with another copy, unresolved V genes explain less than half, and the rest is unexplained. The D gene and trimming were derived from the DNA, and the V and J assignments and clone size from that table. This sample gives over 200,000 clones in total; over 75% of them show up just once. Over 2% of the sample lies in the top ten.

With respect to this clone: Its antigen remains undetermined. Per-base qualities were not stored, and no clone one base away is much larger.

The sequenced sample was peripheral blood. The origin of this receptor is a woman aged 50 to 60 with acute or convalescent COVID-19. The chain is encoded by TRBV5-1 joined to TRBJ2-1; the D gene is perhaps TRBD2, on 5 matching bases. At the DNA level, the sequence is TGCGCCAGCAGTCTCGGCGGGCTAACCTCCTACAATGAGCAGTTCTTC. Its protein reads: CASSLGGLTSYNEQFF.